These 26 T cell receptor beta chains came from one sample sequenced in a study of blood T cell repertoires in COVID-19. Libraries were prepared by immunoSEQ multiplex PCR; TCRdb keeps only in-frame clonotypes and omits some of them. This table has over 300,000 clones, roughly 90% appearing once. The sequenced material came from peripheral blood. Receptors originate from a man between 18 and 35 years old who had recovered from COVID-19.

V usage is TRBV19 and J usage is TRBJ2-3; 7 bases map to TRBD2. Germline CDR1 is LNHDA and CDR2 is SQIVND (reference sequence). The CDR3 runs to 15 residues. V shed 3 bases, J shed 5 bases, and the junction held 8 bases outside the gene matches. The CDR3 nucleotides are TGTGCCAGTAGTATTCGGGAGGAGTGGGGAGATACGCAGTATTTT. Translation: CASSIREEWGDTQYF.

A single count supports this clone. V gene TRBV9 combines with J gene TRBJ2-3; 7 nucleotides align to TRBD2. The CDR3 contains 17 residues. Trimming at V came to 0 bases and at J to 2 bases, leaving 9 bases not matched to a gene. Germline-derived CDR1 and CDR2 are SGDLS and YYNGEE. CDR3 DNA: TGTGCCAGCAGCGTAGAACCAGCGGGACTCATCACAGATACGCAGTATTTT. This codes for CASSVEPAGLITDTQYF.

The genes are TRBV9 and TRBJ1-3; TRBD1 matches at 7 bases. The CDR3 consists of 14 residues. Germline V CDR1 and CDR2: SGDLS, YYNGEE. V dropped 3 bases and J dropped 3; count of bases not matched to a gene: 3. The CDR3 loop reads CASSADRLGNTIYF. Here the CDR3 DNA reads TGTGCCAGCAGCGCGGACAGGCTTGGAAACACCATATATTTT.

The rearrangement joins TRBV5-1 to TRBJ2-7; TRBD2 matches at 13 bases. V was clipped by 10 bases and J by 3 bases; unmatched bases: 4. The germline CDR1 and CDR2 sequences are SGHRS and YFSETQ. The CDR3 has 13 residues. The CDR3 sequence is CASRTSGSYEQYF. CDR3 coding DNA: TGCGCCTCCAGGACTAGCGGGAGCTACGAGCAGTACTTC. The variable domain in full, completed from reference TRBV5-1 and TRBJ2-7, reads KAGVTQTPRYLIKTRGQQVTLSCSPISGHRSVSWYQQTPGQGLQFLFEYFSETQRNKGNFPGRFSGRQFSNSRSEMNVSTLELGDSALYLCASRTSGSYEQYFGPGTRLTVT.

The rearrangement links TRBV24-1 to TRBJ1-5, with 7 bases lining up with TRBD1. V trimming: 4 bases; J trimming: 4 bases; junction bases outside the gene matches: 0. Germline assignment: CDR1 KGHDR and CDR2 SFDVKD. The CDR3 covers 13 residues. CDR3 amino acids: CATSETGNQPQHF. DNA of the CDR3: TGTGCCACCAGTGAGACAGGGAATCAGCCCCAGCATTTT.

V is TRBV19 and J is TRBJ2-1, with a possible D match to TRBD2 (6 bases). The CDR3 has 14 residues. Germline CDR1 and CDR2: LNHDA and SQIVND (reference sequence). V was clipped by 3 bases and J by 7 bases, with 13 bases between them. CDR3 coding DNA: TGTGCCAGTAGTATTACGCTAGCGAGAAATGAGCAGTTCTTC. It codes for CASSITLARNEQFF.

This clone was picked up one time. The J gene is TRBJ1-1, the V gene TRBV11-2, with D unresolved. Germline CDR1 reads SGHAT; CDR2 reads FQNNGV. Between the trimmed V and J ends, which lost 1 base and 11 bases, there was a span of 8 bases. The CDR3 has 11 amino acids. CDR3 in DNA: TGTGCCAGCAGCTTAGGAGGGTCTGCTTTCTTT. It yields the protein CASSLGGSAFF. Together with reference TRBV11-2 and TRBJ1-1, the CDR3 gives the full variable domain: EAGVAQSPRYKIIEKRQSVAFWCNPISGHATLYWYQQILGQGPKLLIQFQNNGVVDDSQLPKDRFSAERLKGVDSTLKIQPAKLEDSAVYLCASSLGGSAFFGQGTRLTVV.

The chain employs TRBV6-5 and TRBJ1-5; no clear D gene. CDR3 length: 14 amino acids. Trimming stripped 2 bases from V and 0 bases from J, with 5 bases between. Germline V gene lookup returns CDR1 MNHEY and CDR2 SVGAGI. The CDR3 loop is CASSYSYSNQPQHF. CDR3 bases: TGTGCCAGCAGTTACAGCTATAGCAATCAGCCCCAGCATTTT.

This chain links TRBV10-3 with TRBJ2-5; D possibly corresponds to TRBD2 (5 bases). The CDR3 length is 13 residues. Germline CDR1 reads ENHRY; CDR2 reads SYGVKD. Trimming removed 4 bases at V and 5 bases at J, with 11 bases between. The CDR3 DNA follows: TGTGCCATCAGTGTCGTGGAGGAGGAGACCCAGTACTTC. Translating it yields CAISVVEEETQYF.

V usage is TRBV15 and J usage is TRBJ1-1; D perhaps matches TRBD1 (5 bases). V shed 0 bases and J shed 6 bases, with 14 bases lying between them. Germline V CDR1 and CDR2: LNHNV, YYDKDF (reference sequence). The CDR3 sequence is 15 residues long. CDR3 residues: CATSRDGGVIAEAFF. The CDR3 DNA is TGTGCCACCAGCAGAGACGGGGGAGTCATCGCTGAAGCTTTCTTT.

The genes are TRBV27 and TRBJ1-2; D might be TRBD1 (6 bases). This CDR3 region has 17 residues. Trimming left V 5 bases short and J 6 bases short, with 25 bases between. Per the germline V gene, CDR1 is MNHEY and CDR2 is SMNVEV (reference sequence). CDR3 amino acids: CASSITPGATWGDGYTF. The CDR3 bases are TGTGCCAGCAGTATAACCCCAGGGGCCACTTGGGGAGATGGCTACACCTTC.

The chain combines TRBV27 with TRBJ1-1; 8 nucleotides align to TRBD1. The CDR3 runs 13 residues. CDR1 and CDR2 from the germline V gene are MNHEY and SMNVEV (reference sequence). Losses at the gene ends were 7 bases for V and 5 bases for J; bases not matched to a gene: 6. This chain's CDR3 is CASTNRGGTEAFF. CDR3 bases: TGTGCCAGCACAAACAGGGGGGGGACTGAAGCTTTCTTT.

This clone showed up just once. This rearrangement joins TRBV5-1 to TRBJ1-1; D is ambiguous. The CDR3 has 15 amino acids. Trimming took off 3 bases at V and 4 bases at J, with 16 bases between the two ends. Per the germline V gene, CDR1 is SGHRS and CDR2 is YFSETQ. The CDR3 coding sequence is TGCGCCAGCAGCTCTGAGGCAGTCACATCCACTGAAGCTTTCTTT. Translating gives CASSSEAVTSTEAFF.

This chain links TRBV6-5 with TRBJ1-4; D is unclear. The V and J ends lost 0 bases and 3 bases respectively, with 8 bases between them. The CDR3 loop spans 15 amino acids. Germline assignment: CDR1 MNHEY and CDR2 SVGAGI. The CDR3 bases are TGTGCCAGCAGTTACTCGGCAGGCCCTAATGAAAAACTGTTTTTT. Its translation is CASSYSAGPNEKLFF.

The CDR3 DNA follows: TGTGCCTGGAAGGGGACAGGGGATCAGCCCCAGCATTTT. Translated: CAWKGTGDQPQHF. The chain has TRBV30 and TRBJ1-5; 10 nucleotides match TRBD1. Per germline, CDR1 GTSNPN and CDR2 SVGIG (reference sequence). V lost 4 bases, J lost 5 bases, and 2 bases stayed unmatched. The CDR3 runs 13 residues.

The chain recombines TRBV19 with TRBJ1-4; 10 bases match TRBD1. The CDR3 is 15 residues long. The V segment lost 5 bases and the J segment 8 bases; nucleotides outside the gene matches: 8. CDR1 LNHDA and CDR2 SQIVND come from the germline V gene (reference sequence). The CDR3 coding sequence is TGTGCCAGTAGTCAACCCGGGACAGGGGTGGAAAAACTGTTTTTT. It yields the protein CASSQPGTGVEKLFF.

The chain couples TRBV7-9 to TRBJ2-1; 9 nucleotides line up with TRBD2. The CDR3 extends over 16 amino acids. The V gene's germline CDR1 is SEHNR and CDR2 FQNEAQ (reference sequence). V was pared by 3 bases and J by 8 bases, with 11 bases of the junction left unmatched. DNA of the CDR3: TGTGCCAGCAGCTTTCGGCCCAGCGGGGGGTTGGATGAGCAGTTCTTC. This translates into CASSFRPSGGLDEQFF.

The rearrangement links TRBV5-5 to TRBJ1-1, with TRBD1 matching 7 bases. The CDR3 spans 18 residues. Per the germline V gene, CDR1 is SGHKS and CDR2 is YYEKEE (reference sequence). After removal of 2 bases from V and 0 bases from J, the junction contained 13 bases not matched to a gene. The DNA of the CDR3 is TGTGCCAGCAGCTTCCACCTTGGGGGGACAGCCATGAACACTGAAGCTTTCTTT. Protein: CASSFHLGGTAMNTEAFF. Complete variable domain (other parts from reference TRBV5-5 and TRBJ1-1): DAGVTQSPTHLIKTRGQQVTLRCSPISGHKSVSWYQQVLGQGPQFIFQYYEKEERGRGNFPDRFSARQFPNYSSELNVNALLLGDSALYLCASSFHLGGTAMNTEAFFGQGTRLTVV.

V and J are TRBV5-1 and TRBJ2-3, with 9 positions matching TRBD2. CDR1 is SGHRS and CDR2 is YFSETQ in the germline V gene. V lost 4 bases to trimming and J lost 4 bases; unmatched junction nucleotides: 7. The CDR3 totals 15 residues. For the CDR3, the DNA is TGCGCCAGCAGCGCAACGACTAGCGGAGCAGATACGCAGTATTTT. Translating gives CASSATTSGADTQYF.

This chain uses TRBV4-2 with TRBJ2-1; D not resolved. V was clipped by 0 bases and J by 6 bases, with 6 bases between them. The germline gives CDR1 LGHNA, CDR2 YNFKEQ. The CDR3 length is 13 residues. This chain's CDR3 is CASSQENGNEQFF. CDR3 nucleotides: TGTGCCAGCAGCCAAGAAAACGGCAATGAGCAGTTCTTC.

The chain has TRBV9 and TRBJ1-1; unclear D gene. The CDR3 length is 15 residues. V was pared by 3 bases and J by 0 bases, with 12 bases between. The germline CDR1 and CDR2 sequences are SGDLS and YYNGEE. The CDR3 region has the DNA TGTGCCAGCAGCGACATACAGAGTTTGAACACTGAAGCTTTCTTT. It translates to CASSDIQSLNTEAFF.

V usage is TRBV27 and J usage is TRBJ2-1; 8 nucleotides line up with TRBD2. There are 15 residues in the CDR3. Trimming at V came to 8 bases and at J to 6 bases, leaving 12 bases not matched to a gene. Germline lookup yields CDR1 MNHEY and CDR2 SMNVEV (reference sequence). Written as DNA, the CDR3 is TGTGCCAGCGGCTCGATGCGACTAGCGTTCAATGAGCAGTTCTTC. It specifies CASGSMRLAFNEQFF.

The CDR3 loop reads CASSWTGGFEAFF. The CDR3, as DNA: TGTGCCAGCAGTTGGACAGGGGGCTTTGAAGCTTTCTTT. This chain links TRBV25-1 with TRBJ1-1; TRBD1 aligns across 11 bases. The length of the CDR3 is 13 residues. CDR1 is MGHDK, CDR2 SYGVNS, per germline. V dropped 5 bases and J dropped 7; count of bases not matched to a gene: 3.

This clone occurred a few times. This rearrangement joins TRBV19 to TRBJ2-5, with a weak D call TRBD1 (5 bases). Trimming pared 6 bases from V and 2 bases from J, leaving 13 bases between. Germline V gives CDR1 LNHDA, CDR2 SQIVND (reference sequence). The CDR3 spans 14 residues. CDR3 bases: TGTGCCAGTAGCCGTGACAGAACGCAAGAGACCCAGTACTTC. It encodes CASSRDRTQETQYF.

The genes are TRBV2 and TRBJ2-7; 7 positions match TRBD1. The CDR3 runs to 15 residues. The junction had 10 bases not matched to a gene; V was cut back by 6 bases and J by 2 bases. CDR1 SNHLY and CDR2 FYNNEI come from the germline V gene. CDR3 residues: CASRQHGQVTYEQYF. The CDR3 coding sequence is TGTGCCAGCAGACAACATGGACAGGTTACCTACGAGCAGTACTTC.

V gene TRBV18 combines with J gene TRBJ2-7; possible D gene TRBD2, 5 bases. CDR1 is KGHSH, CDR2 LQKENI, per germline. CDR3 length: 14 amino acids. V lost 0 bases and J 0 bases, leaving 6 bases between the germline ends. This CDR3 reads CASSPPGSSYEQYF. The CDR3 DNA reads TGTGCCAGCTCACCACCGGGGAGCTCCTACGAGCAGTACTTC.